This entry lists 17 T cell receptor beta chains sequenced from one sample in a study of blood T cell repertoires in COVID-19 (dated by TCRdb to the early 2020s). Library prep was done by the immunoSEQ multiplex PCR assay. Drawn from immuneACCESS, this table holds only the in-frame rearrangements with V and J called that TCRdb kept. Clones are partly lost; checked studies trace under half to an unresolved V gene and leave the rest unexplained. This sample is represented by hundreds of thousands of clones; about 81% of them were singletons. Of the sample, approximately 4% falls within the top ten clones. The sample comprised PBMCs or T cells enriched from blood (not recorded which). The receptor source for this set is a man aged 25-45 years with acute COVID-19.

V gene TRBV6-1 combines with J gene TRBJ1-5, with a possible D match to TRBD1 (6 bases). Germline V gene lookup returns CDR1 MNHNS and CDR2 SASEGT. V was clipped by 4 bases and J by 2 bases, with 18 bases between them. The CDR3 runs to 17 residues. The CDR3 region has the DNA TGTGCCAGCAGTGCAGGGTCTCAGGGGTTCGGCAATCAGCCCCAGCATTTT. It encodes CASSAGSQGFGNQPQHF.

The chain couples TRBV5-4 to TRBJ2-1; 8 bases fit TRBD2. V lost 5 bases and J lost 0; bases outside the gene matches: 7. Per germline, CDR1 SGHNT and CDR2 YYREEE (reference sequence). There are 16 residues in the CDR3. The CDR3 loop is CASSRMSGSSYNEQFF. The CDR3 DNA reads TGTGCCAGCAGTAGAATGAGCGGGAGCTCCTACAATGAGCAGTTCTTC.

V usage is TRBV30 and J usage is TRBJ1-1, with 11 bases fitting TRBD1. Per germline, CDR1 GTSNPN and CDR2 SVGIG (reference sequence). With V trimmed by 8 bases and J by 4 bases, 12 bases remained unmatched. The CDR3 runs to 15 residues. The CDR3, as DNA: TGTGCCGGAGCCCGGACAGGGGGCTTGGCCACTGAAGCTTTCTTT. Its protein product is CAGARTGGLATEAFF. The variable domain in full, with the rest retrieved from reference TRBV30 and TRBJ1-1, is SQTIHQWPATLVQPVGSPLSLECTVEGTSNPNLYWYRQAAGRGLQLLFYSVGIGQISSEVPQNLSASRPQDRQFILSSKKLLLSDSGFYLCAGARTGGLATEAFFGQGTRLTVV.

This clone was counted between two and nine times. The chain has TRBV7-9 and TRBJ2-3; D is perhaps TRBD1 (6 bases). The CDR3 is made up of 14 amino acids. Per germline, CDR1 SEHNR and CDR2 FQNEAQ (reference sequence). V dropped 2 bases and J dropped 4 bases, with 10 bases sitting between them. The CDR3 nucleotides read TGTGCCAGCAGCTTACCAGGGGATGCAGATACGCAGTATTTT. It specifies CASSLPGDADTQYF.

The chain employs TRBV19 and TRBJ2-1, with 9 bases matching TRBD1. The CDR3 spans 13 residues. Trimming took 7 bases from V and 4 from J; bases not matched to a gene: 2. The germline V gene encodes CDR1 LNHDA and CDR2 SQIVND (reference sequence). This CDR3 reads CASTGQGYNEQFF. The CDR3 DNA reads TGTGCCAGTACCGGACAGGGGTACAATGAGCAGTTCTTC.

This clone was found many times. V usage is TRBV19 and J usage is TRBJ2-1, with 9 nucleotides matching TRBD2. V dropped 1 base and J dropped 4; count of bases not matched to a gene: 5. Germline loops: CDR1 LNHDA, CDR2 SQIVND (reference sequence). The CDR3 contains 16 residues. CDR3 sequence reads: CASSIGTTSGYNEQFF. CDR3 DNA sequence: TGTGCCAGTAGTATAGGAACGACTAGCGGTTACAATGAGCAGTTCTTC.

This clone was counted only a few times. The chain combines TRBV5-5 with TRBJ1-1, with D tentatively TRBD1 (5 bases). V lost 4 bases, J lost 5 bases, and 21 bases lay in between. CDR1 and CDR2 from the germline V gene are SGHKS and YYEKEE (reference sequence). The CDR3 is 16 amino acids. CDR3 nucleotides: TGTGCCAGCAGCAGACAGAGTTTTCCTATCCGGACTGAAGCTTTCTTT. This encodes CASSRQSFPIRTEAFF. Full variable domain (remainder filled in from reference TRBV5-5 and TRBJ1-1): DAGVTQSPTHLIKTRGQQVTLRCSPISGHKSVSWYQQVLGQGPQFIFQYYEKEERGRGNFPDRFSARQFPNYSSELNVNALLLGDSALYLCASSRQSFPIRTEAFFGQGTRLTVV.

This chain uses TRBV19 with TRBJ1-5; D not resolved. Germline CDR1 is LNHDA and CDR2 is SQIVND (reference sequence). The CDR3 length is 14 residues. Trimming stripped 4 bases from V and 0 bases from J, with 7 bases between. The CDR3 bases are TGTGCCAGTAGTACCACAGCTAGCAATCAGCCCCAGCATTTT. This encodes CASSTTASNQPQHF. Full variable domain (missing parts from reference TRBV19 and TRBJ1-5): DGGITQSPKYLFRKEGQNVTLSCEQNLNHDAMYWYRQDPGQGLRLIYYSQIVNDFQKGDIAEGYSVSREKKESFPLTVTSAQKNPTAFYLCASSTTASNQPQHFGDGTRLSIL.

The chain couples TRBV13 to TRBJ2-7; 9 nucleotides match TRBD1. This CDR3 contains 14 residues. CDR1 is PRHDT, CDR2 FYEKMQ, per germline (reference sequence). The V gene end was trimmed by 5 bases and the J gene end by 4 bases; junction bases not matched to a gene: 6. CDR3 nucleotide sequence: TGTGCCAGCAGCCCGGGGACAGGGACGTACGAGCAGTACGTC. Encoded protein: CASSPGTGTYEQYV.

This clone has a handful of counts. V usage is TRBV7-8 and J usage is TRBJ1-1; perhaps TRBD1 as D (6 bases). Trimming took 8 bases from V and 1 from J, leaving 11 bases between them. Germline V lookup: CDR1 SGHVS, CDR2 FQNEAQ. The CDR3 is made up of 13 amino acids. CDR3 DNA: TGTGCCAGCTCCTGGGGGCCGAACACTGAAGCTTTCTTT. Translating gives CASSWGPNTEAFF.

This CDR3 reads CASSLAPSTGMQDTQYF. DNA for the CDR3: TGCGCCAGCAGCTTGGCACCCTCGACAGGGATGCAAGATACGCAGTATTTT. The gene calls are TRBV5-1 and TRBJ2-3; 7 bases are a match to TRBD1. This CDR3 has 17 amino acids. The germline V gene encodes CDR1 SGHRS and CDR2 YFSETQ. J lost 5 bases, V lost 0 bases, and 12 bases had no gene match.

This clone has a single count. The CDR3 DNA follows: TGTGCCACCAGTGACGCCGGGACAGGGGGCTCCTACAATGAGCAGTTCTTC. The encoded protein is CATSDAGTGGSYNEQFF. The rearrangement uses TRBV24-1 and TRBJ2-1; 11 positions agree with TRBD1. The CDR3 loop spans 17 amino acids. The V gene end was trimmed by 4 bases and the J gene end by 0 bases; junction bases not matched to a gene: 4. Germline V gene sequence: CDR1 KGHDR, CDR2 SFDVKD.

This clone was observed a handful of times. V gene TRBV19 combines with J gene TRBJ1-1; D unclear. Per the germline V gene, CDR1 is LNHDA and CDR2 is SQIVND (reference sequence). Trimming took off 5 bases at V and 1 base at J, with 17 bases between the two ends. The CDR3 consists of 16 residues. CDR3 sequence reads: CASSSTGGRGNTEAFF. CDR3 DNA: TGTGCCAGTAGTTCCACGGGAGGACGTGGGAACACTGAAGCTTTCTTT.

V and J are TRBV6-2 or TRBV6-3 and TRBJ2-5; TRBD2 agrees at 7 bases. Trimming removed 2 bases from V and 5 bases from J; junction bases left unmatched: 8. CDR3 size: 15 residues. The germline gives CDR1 MNHEY, CDR2 SVGEGT. The DNA of the CDR3 is TGTGCCAGCAGTTACGGGGGGAGGGAGCCGGAGACCCAGTACTTC. This codes for CASSYGGREPETQYF.

This chain joins TRBV7-8 and TRBJ2-5; 8 bases line up with TRBD1. The CDR3 extends over 16 amino acids. Trimming cost V 0 bases and J 6 bases; bases outside gene matches: 9. Germline-derived CDR1 and CDR2 are SGHVS and FQNEAQ. CDR3 in amino acids: CASSLAGQGGGKTQYF. CDR3 coding DNA: TGTGCCAGCAGCTTAGCAGGACAGGGAGGTGGAAAGACCCAGTACTTC.

The V gene is TRBV28, the J gene TRBJ1-5; TRBD1 matches at 9 bases. The CDR3 spans 15 residues. Trimming took 5 bases from V and 5 from J; bases not matched to a gene: 7. The germline CDR1 and CDR2 sequences are MDHEN and SYDVKM. Here the CDR3 reads CASSPSTGGDQPQHF. Here the CDR3 DNA reads TGTGCCAGCAGTCCATCAACAGGGGGCGATCAGCCCCAGCATTTT.

V is TRBV7-2 and J is TRBJ2-2, with a weak D call TRBD2 (6 bases). V lost 2 bases and J 1 base, leaving 14 bases between the germline ends. Per germline, CDR1 SGHTA and CDR2 FQGNSA. The CDR3 sequence is 17 residues long. The CDR3 DNA is TGTGCCAGCAGCTTAAGCGTCGCGCGGGAGAACACCGGGGAGCTGTTTTTT. It translates to CASSLSVARENTGELFF.